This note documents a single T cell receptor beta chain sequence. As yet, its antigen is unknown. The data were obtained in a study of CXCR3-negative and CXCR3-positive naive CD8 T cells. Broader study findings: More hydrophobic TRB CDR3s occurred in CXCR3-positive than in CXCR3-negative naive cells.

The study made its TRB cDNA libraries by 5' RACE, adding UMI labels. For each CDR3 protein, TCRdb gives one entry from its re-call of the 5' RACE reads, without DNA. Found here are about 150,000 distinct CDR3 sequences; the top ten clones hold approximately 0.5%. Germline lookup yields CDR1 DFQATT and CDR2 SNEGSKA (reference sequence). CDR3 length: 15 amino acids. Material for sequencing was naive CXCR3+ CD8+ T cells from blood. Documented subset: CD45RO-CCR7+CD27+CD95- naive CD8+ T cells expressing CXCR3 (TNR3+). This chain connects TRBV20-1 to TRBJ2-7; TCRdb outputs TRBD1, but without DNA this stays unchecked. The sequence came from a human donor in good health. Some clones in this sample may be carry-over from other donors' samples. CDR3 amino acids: CSATEGQRMSYEQYF.